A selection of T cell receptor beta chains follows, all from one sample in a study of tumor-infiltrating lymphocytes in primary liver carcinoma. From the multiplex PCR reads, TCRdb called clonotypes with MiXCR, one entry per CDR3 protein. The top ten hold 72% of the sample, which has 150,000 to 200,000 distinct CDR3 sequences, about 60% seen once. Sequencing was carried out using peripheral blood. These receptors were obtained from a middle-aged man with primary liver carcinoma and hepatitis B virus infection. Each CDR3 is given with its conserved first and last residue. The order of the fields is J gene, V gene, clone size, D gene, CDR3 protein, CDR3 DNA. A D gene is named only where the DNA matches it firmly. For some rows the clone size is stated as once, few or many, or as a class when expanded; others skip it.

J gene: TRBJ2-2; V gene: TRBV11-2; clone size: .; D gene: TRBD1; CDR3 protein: CTISLEPTGITGELFF; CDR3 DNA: TGTACCATCAGCTTAGAACCGACAGGGATCACCGGGGAGCTGTTTTTT
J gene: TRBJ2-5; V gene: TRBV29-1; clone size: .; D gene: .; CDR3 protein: CSVEKEGTLGTQYF; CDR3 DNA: TGCAGCGTTGAAAAGGAGGGAACTTTGGGGACCCAGTACTTC
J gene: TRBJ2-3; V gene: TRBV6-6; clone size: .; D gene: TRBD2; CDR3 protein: CAISYKREADTQYF; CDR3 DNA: TGTGCCATCAGTTACAAACGGGAGGCAGATACGCAGTATTTT
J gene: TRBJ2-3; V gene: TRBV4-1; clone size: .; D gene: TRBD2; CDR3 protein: CASSQVGLALSTDTRYF; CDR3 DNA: TGCGCCAGCAGCCAAGTGGGACTAGCGCTCAGCACAGATACGCGGTATTTT
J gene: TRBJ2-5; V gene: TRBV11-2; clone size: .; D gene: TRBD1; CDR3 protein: CTSSPGQYQETQNF; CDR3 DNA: TGTACCAGCAGCCCGGGACAGTACCAAGAGACCCAGAACTTC
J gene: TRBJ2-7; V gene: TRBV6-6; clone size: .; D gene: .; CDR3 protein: CASSYYQGTHYEQYF; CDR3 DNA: TGTGCCAGCAGTTACTACCAGGGAACTCACTACGAGCAATACTTC
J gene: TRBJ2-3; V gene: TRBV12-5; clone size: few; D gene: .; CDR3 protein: CASGLGSLLGTQYF; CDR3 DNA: TGTGCTAGTGGTTTGGGGTCCTTGTTAGGGACGCAGTATTTT
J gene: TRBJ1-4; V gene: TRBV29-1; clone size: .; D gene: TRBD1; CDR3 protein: CSVTTGSLSTNEKLFF; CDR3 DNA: TGCAGCGTTACGACAGGGTCCCTCTCAACTAATGAAAAACTGTTTTTT
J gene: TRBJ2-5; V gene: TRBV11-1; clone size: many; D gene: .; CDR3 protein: CASSLGGPSTETQYF; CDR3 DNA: TGTGCCAGCAGCTTAGGAGGCCCTAGCACGGAGACCCAGTACTTC
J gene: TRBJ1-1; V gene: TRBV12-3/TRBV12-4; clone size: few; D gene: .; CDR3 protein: CASSFTGANTEAFF; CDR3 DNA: TGTGCCAGCAGCTTTACGGGGGCAAACACTGAAGCTTTCTTT
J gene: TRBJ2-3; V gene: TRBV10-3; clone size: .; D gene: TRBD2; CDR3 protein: CVIRTAGGPDQEQYF; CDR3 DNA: TGTGTCATCAGGACAGCGGGAGGGCCTGATCAGGAGCAGTATTTT
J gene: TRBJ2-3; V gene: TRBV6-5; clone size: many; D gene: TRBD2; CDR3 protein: CASSRPGLAGVSTDTQYF; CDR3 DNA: TGTGCCAGCAGCCGGCCCGGACTAGCGGGAGTGTCCACAGATACGCAGTATTTT
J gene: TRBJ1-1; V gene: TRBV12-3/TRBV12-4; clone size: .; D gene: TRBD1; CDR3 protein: CASSRQGEAFF; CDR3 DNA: TGTGCCAGCAGCCGACAGGGTGAGGCTTTCTTT
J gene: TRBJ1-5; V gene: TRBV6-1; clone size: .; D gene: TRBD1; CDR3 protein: CASSEHGTVRSNQPQHF; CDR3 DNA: TGTGCCAGCAGTGAACATGGGACAGTTAGGAGCAATCAGCCCCAGCATTTT
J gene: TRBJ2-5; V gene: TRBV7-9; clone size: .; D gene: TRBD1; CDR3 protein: CASSPRGPETQYF; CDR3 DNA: TGTGCCAGCAGCCCCAGGGGGCCGGAGACCCAGTACTTC
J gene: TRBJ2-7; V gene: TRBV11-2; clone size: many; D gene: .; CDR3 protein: CASSLGEAYEQYF; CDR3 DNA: TGTGCCAGCAGCTTGGGGGAGGCCTACGAGCAGTACTTC
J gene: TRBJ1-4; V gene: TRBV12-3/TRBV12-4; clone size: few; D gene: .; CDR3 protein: CASSLLGATNEKLFF; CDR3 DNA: TGTGCCAGCAGTTTGTTGGGGGCAACTAATGAAAAACTGTTTTTT
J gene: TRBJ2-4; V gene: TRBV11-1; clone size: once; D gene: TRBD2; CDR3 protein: CARSFTGTSGTKNIQYF; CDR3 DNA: TGTGCCAGAAGCTTTACCGGGACTAGCGGGACCAAAAACATTCAGTACTTC
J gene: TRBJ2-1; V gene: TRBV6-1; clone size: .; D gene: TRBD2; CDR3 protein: CASTPGLAGEGDEQFF; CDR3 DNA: TGTGCCAGCACCCCGGGACTAGCGGGAGAAGGCGATGAGCAGTTCTTC
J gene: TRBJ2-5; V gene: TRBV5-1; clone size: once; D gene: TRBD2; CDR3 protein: CASSLGPSGWETQYF; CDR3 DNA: TGCGCCAGCAGCTTGGGACCTAGCGGTTGGGAGACCCAGTACTTC
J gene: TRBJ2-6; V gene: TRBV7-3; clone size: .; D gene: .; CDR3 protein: CASSRLGALSGANVLTF; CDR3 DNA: TGTGCCAGCAGCCGCTTGGGGGCCCTCTCTGGGGCCAACGTCCTGACTTTC
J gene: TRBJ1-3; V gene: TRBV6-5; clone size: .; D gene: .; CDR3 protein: CASKSRAASGNTIYF; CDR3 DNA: TGTGCCAGCAAGTCCAGGGCGGCAAGTGGAAACACCATATATTTT
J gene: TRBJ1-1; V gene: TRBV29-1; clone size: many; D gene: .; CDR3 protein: CSVAGGGRTEAFF; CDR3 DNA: TGCAGCGTCGCCGGGGGAGGGCGCACTGAAGCTTTCTTT
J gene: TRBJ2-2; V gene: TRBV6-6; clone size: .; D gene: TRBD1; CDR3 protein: CASSYLDRGDTGELFF; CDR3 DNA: TGTGCCAGCAGTTACCTGGACAGGGGGGACACCGGGGAGCTGTTTTTT
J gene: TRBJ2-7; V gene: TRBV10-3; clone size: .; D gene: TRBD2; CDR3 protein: CATKSGLASGEYF; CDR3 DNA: TGTGCCACAAAGTCGGGACTAGCGTCGGGCGAGTACTTC
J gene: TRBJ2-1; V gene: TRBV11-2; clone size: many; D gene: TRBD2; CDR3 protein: CASSSSAGPSGNEQFF; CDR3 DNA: TGTGCCAGCAGCTCCTCAGCGGGACCCTCGGGCAATGAGCAGTTCTTC
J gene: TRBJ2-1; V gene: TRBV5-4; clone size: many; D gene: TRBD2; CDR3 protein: CASSLAFGGGNNEQFF; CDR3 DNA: TGTGCCAGCAGCTTGGCCTTCGGCGGGGGGAACAATGAGCAGTTCTTC
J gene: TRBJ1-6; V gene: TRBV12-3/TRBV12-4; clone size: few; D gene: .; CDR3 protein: CASSPTAGSSSPLHF; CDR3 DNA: TGTGCCAGCAGCCCGACTGCAGGGTCGAGTTCACCCCTCCACTTT
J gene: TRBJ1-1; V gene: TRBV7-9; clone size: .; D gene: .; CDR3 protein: CASSLTAGMNTEAFF; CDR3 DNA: TGTGCCAGCAGCTTGACAGCGGGGATGAACACTGAAGCTTTCTTT